The 29 T cell receptor beta chains below all came from one sample that was sequenced in a study of T-cell memory formation after mild COVID-19. TCRdb used MiXCR to reprocess the 5' RACE reads, holding one entry per CDR3 protein. The data contain fewer than 350,000 distinct CDR3 sequences, approximately 15% of them singletons. The sample taken for sequencing was PBMCs or a T cell subset sorted from them (not recorded which). Every receptor here comes from a man between 18 and 35 years old who had mild COVID-19 (a few samples of this study predate the infection). Cell type and time point are not known.

The V gene is TRBV7-8, the J gene TRBJ2-2; 12 bases agree with TRBD1. V lost 6 bases, J lost 4 bases, and 9 bases stayed unmatched. Germline values: CDR1 SGHVS, CDR2 FQNEAQ. CDR3 size: 17 residues. CDR3 coding DNA: TGTGCCAGCAGGTGGACCCCGGGACAGGGGGCCACCGGGGAGCTGTTTTTT. Translated: CASRWTPGQGATGELFF.

The table lists this clonotype with many counts. This chain joins TRBV6-5 and TRBJ1-5; D not certain. The CDR3 contains 15 residues. The germline gives CDR1 MNHEY, CDR2 SVGAGI. Trimming removed 2 bases from V and 0 bases from J, with 8 bases in between. CDR3 nucleotides: TGTGCCAGCAGTTACGGGCGGAATAGCAATCAGCCCCAGCATTTT. Residues: CASSYGRNSNQPQHF.

The chain has TRBV5-4 and TRBJ1-2; D is ambiguous. CDR1 SGHNT and CDR2 YYREEE come from the germline V gene (reference sequence). V was cut by 4 bases and J by 0 bases, with 10 bases left in between. This CDR3 has 14 amino acids. In DNA form, the CDR3 reads TGTGCCAGCAGCCCCCAGCAGGCTAACTATGGCTACACCTTC. This sequence encodes CASSPQQANYGYTF.

This clonotype was detected many times. J is TRBJ2-1 and V is TRBV29-1, with D uncertain. Germline CDR1 is SQVTM and CDR2 is ANQGSEA. Trimming left V 0 bases short and J 5 bases short, with 11 bases between. CDR3 length equals 14 residues. As DNA, the CDR3 is TGCAGCGTTGAAGATTGGAAAAGAGACAATGAGCAGTTCTTC. It translates to CSVEDWKRDNEQFF.

The V gene is TRBV6-2 or TRBV6-3, the J gene TRBJ1-2; 9 bases line up with TRBD1. CDR3 length: 15 residues. The germline gives CDR1 MNHEY, CDR2 SVGEGT. Germline trimming cut 5 bases from V and 3 bases from J; bases unmatched to any gene: 7. CDR3 coding DNA: TGTGCCAGCAGTGCGCTCAGGACAGGGGACTATGGCTACACCTTC. Translating it yields CASSALRTGDYGYTF.

There are a few counts of this clonotype. V usage is TRBV7-8 and J usage is TRBJ2-5, with D perhaps matching TRBD2 (6 bases). V was cut by 5 bases and J by 7 bases, with 17 bases left in between. The CDR3 spans 14 residues. Looked up from germline, CDR1 is SGHVS and CDR2 is FQNEAQ. In DNA form, the CDR3 reads TGTGCCAGCAGCGCACCGGGAGCCCCCGGGACCCAGTACTTC. It is translated as CASSAPGAPGTQYF.

This clonotype has more than one count but fewer than ten. CDR3 loop: CSARTGYRGTEAFF. DNA of the CDR3: TGCAGTGCTAGGACAGGGTATCGGGGAACTGAAGCTTTCTTT. V usage is TRBV20-1 and J usage is TRBJ1-1; 7 nucleotides line up with TRBD1. Germline-derived CDR1 and CDR2 are DFQATT and SNEGSKA (reference sequence). CDR3 length equals 14 residues. The trim removed 3 bases at V and 5 bases at J, leaving 9 bases unmatched.

This clonotype has a count of ten or more. V usage is TRBV20-1 and J usage is TRBJ2-3, with D maybe TRBD2 (6 bases). The V end was cut by 6 bases, the J end by 7 bases, with 11 bases between. The CDR3 runs 11 residues. Germline values: CDR1 DFQATT, CDR2 SNEGSKA (reference sequence). The DNA of the CDR3 is TGCAGTGCCCGTGCGGGGTATACGCAGTATTTT. Amino acids: CSARAGYTQYF.

In this sample, this clonotype turned up many times. The rearrangement links TRBV29-1 to TRBJ2-5; D gene uncertain. The CDR3 loop spans 14 amino acids. The V end lost 4 bases, the J end lost 5 bases, and 17 bases lay between the germline ends. Germline CDR1 and CDR2: SQVTM and ANQGSEA. CDR3 residues: CSVVPGLRRETQYF. The CDR3 nucleotides read TGCAGCGTTGTCCCGGGCCTTCGAAGGGAGACCCAGTACTTC.

The J gene is TRBJ2-7, the V gene TRBV4-1, with 8 bases aligning to TRBD2. V gave up 0 bases and J gave up 7 bases; unmatched junction bases: 17. Looked up from germline, CDR1 is MGHRA and CDR2 is YSYEKL. This CDR3 has 18 residues. This chain's CDR3 is CASSQDGVAGLRVGEQYF. DNA of the CDR3: TGCGCCAGCAGCCAAGATGGGGTAGCGGGGTTGAGGGTAGGGGAGCAGTACTTC.

This clonotype was seen more than once but under ten times. The chain is built from TRBV15 and TRBJ2-7; D is perhaps TRBD2 (5 bases). This CDR3 is 16 amino acids long. V lost 1 base, J lost 1 base, and 14 bases lay in between. Germline lookup yields CDR1 LNHNV and CDR2 YYDKDF (reference sequence). The CDR3 loop is CATSRGFGVGSYEQYF. CDR3 DNA: TGTGCCACCAGCAGAGGTTTCGGGGTGGGGTCCTACGAGCAGTACTTC.

J is TRBJ1-6 and V is TRBV27, with D hard to call. This CDR3 spans 13 amino acids. Germline CDR1 is MNHEY and CDR2 is SMNVEV (reference sequence). The V end lost 6 bases, the J end lost 8 bases, and 11 bases lay between the germline ends. CDR3 DNA: TGTGCCAGCAGCACATCGACGTATTCACCCCTCCACTTT. Protein product: CASSTSTYSPLHF.

This clonotype was counted ten times or more. This rearrangement joins TRBV11-2 to TRBJ2-7; possibly TRBD1 for D (5 bases). Germline-derived CDR1 and CDR2 are SGHAT and FQNNGV. The CDR3 is made up of 17 amino acids. V dropped 0 bases and J dropped 5 bases, with 20 bases sitting between them. This CDR3 reads CASSLDLGSRVDDEQYF. CDR3 coding DNA: TGTGCCAGCAGCTTAGATCTTGGGTCCAGGGTTGATGACGAGCAGTACTTC.

The rearrangement joins TRBV3-1 to TRBJ2-7, with D possibly being TRBD1 or TRBD2 (5 bases each). This CDR3 is built from 15 residues. The germline V gene encodes CDR1 LGHDT and CDR2 YNNKEL (reference sequence). V lost 8 bases and J 4 bases, leaving 21 bases between the germline ends. The CDR3 nucleotides are TGTGCCAGCTCGTCCCCCGGGACGGCTTTTTACGAGCAGTACTTC. Translated: CASSSPGTAFYEQYF.

This clonotype was observed a few times. V gene TRBV24-1 combines with J gene TRBJ1-1, with D possibly TRBD1 on 5 matching bases. V was pared by 2 bases and J by 2 bases, with 11 bases between. This CDR3 is 15 amino acids long. Germline V gene lookup returns CDR1 KGHDR and CDR2 SFDVKD. The CDR3 is CATSDSTQGNTEAFF. Here the CDR3 DNA reads TGTGCCACCAGTGATTCTACTCAGGGTAACACTGAAGCTTTCTTT.

V usage is TRBV10-3 and J usage is TRBJ2-2; 10 bases align to TRBD1. CDR1 is ENHRY, CDR2 SYGVKD, per germline. This CDR3 contains 17 residues. With 5 bases clipped from V and 6 bases from J, the junction kept 12 bases outside the gene matches. This CDR3 reads CAISQRDRGQGAGELFF. DNA of the CDR3: TGTGCCATCAGTCAGAGGGACAGGGGTCAAGGTGCCGGGGAGCTGTTTTTT.

The chain uses TRBV5-1 and TRBJ1-1; 7 bases are shared with TRBD1. The CDR3 has 14 residues. Germline V CDR1 and CDR2: SGHRS, YFSETQ. V dropped 4 bases and J dropped 8; count of bases not matched to a gene: 11. The CDR3 nucleotides are TGCGCCAGCAGCGCCCGACAGGGTACAGTGGAAGCTTTCTTT. Protein sequence: CASSARQGTVEAFF.

This clonotype was counted only a few times. The V and J genes are TRBV20-1 and TRBJ1-2; D gene unclear. This CDR3 is 11 amino acids long. With 3 bases removed from V and 7 bases from J, the gap between germline ends came to 9 bases. Germline V gives CDR1 DFQATT, CDR2 SNEGSKA (reference sequence). The CDR3 reads CSASNSRGYTF. The CDR3 DNA reads TGCAGTGCTAGCAATTCTCGTGGCTACACCTTC.

The CDR3, as DNA: TGTGCCATCGGCCGGACTAGCGGGGGTGTGGATGAGCAGTTCTTC. Translating it yields CAIGRTSGGVDEQFF. The V gene is TRBV10-3, the J gene TRBJ2-1; the match to TRBD2 covers 13 bases. CDR3 size: 15 residues. The germline CDR1 and CDR2 sequences are ENHRY and SYGVKD. V was pared by 8 bases and J by 8 bases, with 9 bases of the junction left unmatched.

This clonotype was picked up many times. The chain carries TRBV27 and TRBJ2-2, with D unresolved. There are 14 residues in the CDR3. V was cut by 3 bases and J by 6 bases, with 11 bases left in between. Germline CDR1 and CDR2: MNHEY and SMNVEV (reference sequence). DNA for the CDR3: TGTGCCAGCAGTTTCTCCGCCGTGTCCGGGGAGCTGTTTTTT. It translates to CASSFSAVSGELFF.

The J gene is TRBJ1-1, the V gene TRBV6-6; 7 bases are a match to TRBD1. Unmatched junction bases numbered 7, after V lost 5 bases and J lost 4 bases. Germline V gene lookup returns CDR1 MNHNY and CDR2 SVGAGI (reference sequence). The CDR3 covers 14 residues. The CDR3 DNA is TGTGCCAGCAGTCCACAGGGGTACAGCACTGAAGCTTTCTTT. Translating it yields CASSPQGYSTEAFF.

This clonotype occurred many times. The chain recombines TRBV5-4 with TRBJ2-5; D gene ambiguous. Germline loops: CDR1 SGHNT, CDR2 YYREEE (reference sequence). Trimming took 0 bases from V and 5 from J, leaving 14 bases between them. The length of the CDR3 is 15 residues. CDR3 amino acids: CASSLGVEAKETQYF. The CDR3 DNA reads TGTGCCAGCAGCTTGGGGGTTGAAGCGAAGGAGACCCAGTACTTC.

This clonotype showed up just a few times. The chain has TRBV23-1 and TRBJ1-5; D is undetermined. TRBV23-1 falls under the ORF class, with uncertain function. The CDR3 length is 10 residues. V was trimmed by 6 bases and J by 3 bases, leaving 0 bases between them. The CDR3 loop reads CASSNQPQHF. Written as DNA, the CDR3 is TGCGCCAGCAGCAATCAGCCCCAGCATTTT.

The gene calls are TRBV4-1 and TRBJ1-6; D gene unclear. Trimming removed 4 bases at V and 7 bases at J, with 20 bases between. The CDR3 is 17 residues long. Per germline, CDR1 MGHRA and CDR2 YSYEKL. As DNA, the CDR3 is TGCGCCAGCAGCCCAGTGGGGTACACCCTCGGAAATTCACCCCTCCACTTT. Its translation: CASSPVGYTLGNSPLHF.

This clonotype was seen a few times. The rearrangement joins TRBV6-2 or TRBV6-3 to TRBJ2-3; D gene unclear. CDR1 MNHEY and CDR2 SVGEGT come from the germline V gene. The CDR3 loop spans 14 amino acids. Trimming removed 6 bases at V and 2 bases at J, with 12 bases between. The CDR3: CASSPYDFTDTQYF. The CDR3 DNA sequence: TGTGCCAGCAGCCCTTACGACTTCACAGATACGCAGTATTTT.

This clonotype was recorded many times. The V gene is TRBV27, the J gene TRBJ1-6; D call uncertain. CDR1 is MNHEY, CDR2 SMNVEV, per germline (reference sequence). The CDR3 spans 14 residues. Trimming cost V 7 bases and J 6 bases, with 13 bases left between them. CDR3: CASMVGSVNSPLHF. The CDR3 region has the DNA TGTGCCAGCATGGTGGGCTCTGTTAATTCACCCCTCCACTTT.

This clonotype showed up just a few times. The J gene is TRBJ2-3, the V gene TRBV10-3; perhaps TRBD1 as D (6 bases). Germline V gene data show CDR1 as ENHRY and CDR2 as SYGVKD. The CDR3 is 12 amino acids. The germline V and J ends were trimmed by 6 bases and 5 bases, with 9 bases remaining between them. The CDR3 nucleotides read TGTGCCATCAGGACGGACAGAGATACGCAGTATTTT. Amino acids: CAIRTDRDTQYF.

This clonotype has more than one count but fewer than ten. The V and J genes are TRBV28 and TRBJ2-6; D gene unclear. Trimming cost V 2 bases and J 2 bases, with 16 bases left between them. The germline V gene has CDR1 MDHEN and CDR2 SYDVKM. The CDR3 contains 18 residues. CDR3 sequence: CASSLGGSGVAGANVLTF. The CDR3 DNA follows: TGTGCCAGCAGTTTAGGCGGCAGTGGAGTAGCTGGGGCCAACGTCCTGACTTTC.

The chain uses TRBV20-1 and TRBJ2-5; D is perhaps TRBD2 (7 bases). Trimming cost V 5 bases and J 3 bases, with 19 bases left between them. Germline loops: CDR1 DFQATT, CDR2 SNEGSKA (reference sequence). The CDR3 runs 15 residues. The CDR3 protein is CSALSVAGAEETQYF. DNA of the CDR3: TGCAGTGCTCTGAGTGTTGCGGGGGCTGAAGAGACCCAGTACTTC.